In its sample, the clone carrying this T cell receptor beta chain was seen many times. This library used 300 to 450 ng RNA and molecular barcoded adaptors spanning alpha/delta and beta/gamma chains. A single record per CDR3 protein comes from TCRdb applying MiXCR to the reads. The sample has more than 45,000 distinct CDR3 sequences; approximately 13% are singletons. The source of the sample is a study of read filtering for tumor transcriptome and immune sequencing. V was cut by 4 bases and J by 4 bases, with 10 bases left in between. The CDR3 totals 13 residues. The V gene's germline CDR1 is SGHTA and CDR2 FQGTGA.

Sample: a population of CD138-negative cells sorted from bone marrow. The source is a donor aged 40 or over with multiple myeloma. V usage is TRBV7-3 and J usage is TRBJ2-5; tentatively, D is TRBD1 (6 bases). For the CDR3, the DNA is TGTGCCAGCAGCTCAGGGGTCCGAGAGACCCAGTACTTC. As protein: CASSSGVRETQYF.